Listed below are T cell receptor beta chains from one sample, sequenced in a study of shared clonotypes between healthy human individuals. The data were produced by immunoSEQ multiplex PCR, yet TCRdb's version contains in-frame clones alone and is incomplete. The sample lists some 1 million clones, around four fifths occurring once. Material for sequencing was memory CD4+ T cells sorted from blood. These receptors all stem from a man aged 18 to 29 in good health. The CDR3 runs from the conserved cysteine through the conserved F or W. The D gene is left open where the match is weak. Only some rows state a clone size, as once, few, many or a class for expanded clones.

V gene	D gene	clone size	J gene	CDR3 protein	CDR3 DNA
TRBV19	TRBD1	NA	TRBJ1-5	CASSYGQGRGNQPQHF	TGTGCCAGTAGTTACGGACAGGGCCGAGGCAATCAGCCCCAGCATTTT
TRBV27	NA	NA	TRBJ1-5	CASSLRESNQPQHF	TGTGCCAGCAGTTTGAGGGAAAGCAATCAGCCCCAGCATTTT
TRBV11-3	TRBD1	NA	TRBJ2-2	CASSLAAGQGTGELFF	TGTGCCAGCAGCTTAGCGGCCGGACAGGGGACCGGGGAGCTGTTTTTT
TRBV9	TRBD1	NA	TRBJ1-6	CASSVGTVGSPLHF	TGTGCCAGCAGCGTGGGGACAGTTGGTTCACCCCTCCACTTT
TRBV6-1	NA	NA	TRBJ2-7	CASSEFPGSLSYEQYF	TGTGCCAGCAGTGAATTCCCCGGGTCCCTATCCTACGAGCAGTACTTC
TRBV19	NA	NA	TRBJ1-5	CASSPLAYSNQPQHF	TGTGCCAGTAGTCCTTTAGCTTATAGCAATCAGCCCCAGCATTTT
TRBV7-9	NA	few	TRBJ1-5	CASSPGDVSNQPQHF	TGTGCCAGCAGCCCAGGGGATGTTAGCAATCAGCCCCAGCATTTT
TRBV7-2	NA	NA	TRBJ2-3	CASSLAGPSTDTQYF	TGTGCCAGCAGCTTAGCGGGTCCTAGCACAGATACGCAGTATTTT
TRBV30	NA	NA	TRBJ1-2	CACEGNGYTF	TGTGCCTGCGAGGGGAATGGCTACACCTTC
TRBV7-9	NA	NA	TRBJ2-3	CASGDTGRSDTQYF	TGTGCCAGCGGCGACACAGGGAGATCAGATACGCAGTATTTT
TRBV6-1	TRBD2	NA	TRBJ2-3	CASFGGLITDTQYF	TGTGCCAGCTTCGGGGGACTAATCACAGATACGCAGTATTTT
TRBV6-4	TRBD1	NA	TRBJ2-3	CASSEGGYTDTQYF	TGTGCCAGCAGTGAAGGGGGCTACACAGATACGCAGTATTTT
TRBV11-2	NA	NA	TRBJ2-3	CASSASSVDTQYF	TGTGCCAGCAGCGCCTCTAGCGTCGATACGCAGTATTTT
TRBV11-2	NA	NA	TRBJ1-2	CASSLRAYYGYTF	TGTGCCAGCAGCTTAAGGGCCTACTATGGCTACACCTTC
TRBV6-5	NA	many	TRBJ1-5	CASSYSRGAGQPQHF	TGTGCCAGCAGTTACTCGAGGGGGGCTGGACAGCCCCAGCATTTT
TRBV28	NA	NA	TRBJ1-5	CASLWGHGNQPQHF	TGTGCCAGCCTGTGGGGTCATGGGAATCAGCCCCAGCATTTT
TRBV2	NA	NA	TRBJ1-2	CASSEGRSYGYTF	TGTGCCAGCAGTGAAGGGAGGAGCTATGGCTACACCTTC
TRBV5-6	NA	NA	TRBJ1-6	CASSRQGGGSPLHF	TGTGCCAGCAGCCGGCAAGGGGGGGGATCACCCCTCCACTTT
TRBV6-1	NA	NA	TRBJ2-7	CASSRAELYEQYF	TGTGCCAGCAGTCGCGCAGAACTATACGAGCAGTACTTC
TRBV28	TRBD2	NA	TRBJ2-1	CASSSPASGGNEEQFF	TGTGCCAGCAGTTCTCCAGCTAGCGGGGGGAACGAGGAGCAGTTCTTC
TRBV18	TRBD1	NA	TRBJ2-2	CASSPVTGGSNGELFF	TGTGCCAGCTCACCAGTGACAGGGGGTTCGAACGGGGAGCTGTTTTTT
TRBV4-3	TRBD1	NA	TRBJ1-4	CASSHGGGRPTNEKLFF	TGCGCCAGCAGCCATGGAGGGGGCCGCCCAACTAATGAAAAACTGTTTTTT
TRBV19	NA	NA	TRBJ1-5	CASSIKGPSNQPQHF	TGTGCCAGTAGTATAAAGGGGCCCAGCAATCAGCCCCAGCATTTT
TRBV4-1	NA	NA	TRBJ1-1	CASSHRSQAMNTEAFF	TGCGCCAGCAGCCATCGTAGCCAAGCAATGAACACTGAAGCTTTCTTT
TRBV7-9	TRBD1	NA	TRBJ1-4	CASRQTGGGEKLFF	TGTGCCAGCAGACAGACAGGGGGTGGTGAAAAACTGTTTTTT
TRBV11-2	NA	NA	TRBJ2-2	CASSFTSTGELFF	TGTGCCAGCAGCTTTACGAGCACCGGGGAGCTGTTTTTT
TRBV30	TRBD1	NA	TRBJ2-5	CAWNPTGGETQYF	TGTGCCTGGAACCCGACAGGGGGAGAGACCCAGTACTTC